This T cell receptor beta chain appears in the sequencing data of a study of Ad26.COV2.S vaccination and SARS-CoV-2 variants. Overall study findings and caveats: Possibly, TCR breadth and depth analyses underestimated total T cell responses. Post-vaccination spike-specific CD8+ and CD4+ T cell responses reportedly had substantial breadth. Comparable non-spike TCR breadth was observed in vaccine and placebo recipients.

Clones were read by immunoSEQ multiplex PCR, and TCRdb kept only the in-frame ones, dropping some. The table lists about 370,000 clones, approximately 90% of them singletons. The CDR3 sequence is 17 residues long. Trimming removed 5 bases from V and 4 bases from J; junction bases left unmatched: 13. The germline V gene encodes CDR1 MDHEN and CDR2 SYDVKM. Treatment noted: about 20 received Ad26.COV2.S at low or high dose, single or two shots; 5 received placebo; per-sample allocation not given. Sampling occurred on day 63 after the first vaccine or placebo injection. Worth noting for this clone: What it recognizes is unknown.

The input for sequencing was peripheral blood, taken in a trial of Ad26.COV2.S vaccine versus placebo. The TCR originated in a person aged 18 to 59 who received the Ad26.COV2.S COVID-19 vaccine or a placebo. The chain joins TRBV28 to TRBJ2-2, with 7 bases fitting TRBD1. CDR3 DNA sequence: TGTGCCAGCAGTCCTCCCTGGACAGGTTTGGGCACCGGGGAGCTGTTTTTT. It encodes CASSPPWTGLGTGELFF.